Shown below are 8 T cell receptor beta chains from a single sample sequenced in a study of vaccination effects on CD4 cells after COVID-19. Method: immunoSEQ multiplex PCR; TCRdb's copy keeps in-frame clones and lacks some. There are 45,000 to 75,000 clones in the sample; over 60% occur only once, and 3% lies in the top ten. Researchers isolated CD4+ T cells once roughly nine days of culture had elapsed. No antigen is known for these receptors. The sequenced sample was CD4+ T cells from PBMCs cultured without peptide, obtained before COVID-19 vaccination. Source of these receptors: a human donor who received a COVID-19 vaccine.

The genes are TRBV11-2 and TRBJ2-7; possibly TRBD2 for D (5 bases). V lost 1 base and J lost 5, with 6 bases in between. This CDR3 has 12 residues. The V gene's germline CDR1 is SGHAT and CDR2 FQNNGV. CDR3 nucleotide sequence: TGTGCCAGCAGCTTAGCGGGGAACGAGCAGTACGTC. Translated: CASSLAGNEQYV.

This chain uses TRBV7-8 with TRBJ1-3; maybe TRBD1 (5 bases). V lost 5 bases, J lost 2 bases, and 13 bases lay in between. CDR1 is SGHVS, CDR2 FQNEAQ, per germline. The CDR3 covers 15 residues. CDR3 sequence reads: CASSEGRGPGNTIYF. CDR3 bases: TGTGCCAGCAGCGAGGGACGGGGTCCTGGAAACACCATATATTTT.

The chain recombines TRBV7-3 with TRBJ2-2; a possible D gene is TRBD2 (6 bases). The CDR3 totals 14 residues. V was shortened by 5 bases and J by 2 bases, with 9 bases between the two germline ends. Germline V gives CDR1 SGHTA, CDR2 FQGTGA. The CDR3 region has the DNA TGTGCCAGCAGCCGCGGGACTAACACCGGGGAGCTGTTTTTT. Translation gives CASSRGTNTGELFF.

The chain uses TRBV9 and TRBJ2-5; no definite D call. There are 13 residues in the CDR3. V dropped 4 bases and J dropped 8 bases, with 15 bases sitting between them. Germline lookup yields CDR1 SGDLS and CDR2 YYNGEE. CDR3 loop: CASSSDQVITQYF. CDR3 DNA: TGTGCCAGCAGCTCGGACCAGGTCATCACCCAGTACTTC.

The gene calls are TRBV5-5 and TRBJ2-2, with D maybe TRBD2 (5 bases). CDR3 length: 16 residues. The V gene's germline CDR1 is SGHKS and CDR2 YYEKEE (reference sequence). The V gene lost 1 base and the J gene lost 0 bases, with 10 bases spanning the gap. CDR3 DNA: TGTGCCAGCAGCTTGTTCAGCGGCACGAACACCGGGGAGCTGTTTTTT. Amino acids: CASSLFSGTNTGELFF.

V gene TRBV5-5 combines with J gene TRBJ1-1; possible D gene TRBD1, 6 bases. V dropped 4 bases and J dropped 1 base, with 14 bases sitting between them. Germline V gene lookup returns CDR1 SGHKS and CDR2 YYEKEE (reference sequence). There are 15 residues in the CDR3. The CDR3 here is CASSGTGTQNTEAFF. CDR3 coding DNA: TGTGCCAGCAGCGGGACCGGGACACAGAACACTGAAGCTTTCTTT.

V usage is TRBV11-2 and J usage is TRBJ2-5; TRBD1 matches 9 bases. The junction had 7 bases not matched to a gene; V was cut back by 6 bases and J by 5 bases. The CDR3 covers 14 residues. Germline V lookup: CDR1 SGHAT, CDR2 FQNNGV. The CDR3 bases are TGTGCCAGCAGTTTCGGACAGGGGATCGAGACCCAGTACTTC. Its protein product is CASSFGQGIETQYF.

This chain joins TRBV7-8 and TRBJ2-7; 7 positions agree with TRBD1. Germline lookup yields CDR1 SGHVS and CDR2 FQNEAQ. The CDR3 runs to 12 residues. With 5 bases clipped from V and 7 bases from J, the junction kept 5 bases outside the gene matches. The CDR3 DNA sequence: TGTGCCAGCAGCCCAACAGGGGATGAGCAGTACGTC. Amino acids: CASSPTGDEQYV.